This T cell receptor beta chain stems from a study of Ad26.COV2.S vaccination and SARS-CoV-2 variants. Study-wide background: Doses of Ad26.COV2.S were injected into muscle once or twice, 56 days apart. Study conclusions and caveats: Vaccine recipients surpassed placebo recipients in spike-specific TCR breadth.

Concerning this clone: What it recognizes is unknown.

Sample treatment: over 15 received Ad26.COV2.S at low or high dose, single or two shots; about 5 received placebo; per-sample allocation not given. Sampling happened 63 days after the first vaccine or placebo injection. Measured with immunoSEQ multiplex PCR; TCRdb has only the in-frame clones, and not every one. The data hold 350,000 to 500,000 clones, with about 88% observed a single time. The CDR3 sequence is 14 residues long. Unmatched junction bases numbered 8, after V lost 2 bases and J lost 6 bases. Germline CDR1 SGHRS, CDR2 YFSETQ. The chain recombines TRBV5-1 with TRBJ2-7; TRBD1 agrees at 7 bases. Here the sequenced sample was peripheral blood, taken in a trial of Ad26.COV2.S vaccine versus placebo. The TCR sequence derives from a person aged 18-60 years who received the Ad26.COV2.S COVID-19 vaccine or a placebo. The CDR3 reads CASSLRTTGVEQYF. In nucleotides, the CDR3 is TGCGCCAGCAGCTTAAGAACTACAGGGGTCGAGCAGTACTTC.